A single sample is the source of the 17 T cell receptor beta chains below, sequenced in a study of T cell repertoires in cytomegalovirus infection. No antigen is known for these receptors. TCRdb passed the reads through MiXCR, listing each CDR3 protein once. The profile covers 35,000 or so distinct CDR3 sequences, with less than 60% appearing a single time and more than 80% taken by the ten largest. The sample here was CD8+ T cells from cultured PBMCs, taken from culture after CMV antigen stimulation. Receptor source: a human donor in good health (CMV status not recorded). Some clones in this sample may be carry-over from other donors' samples.

Only a few counts were recorded for this clonotype. This sequence joins TRBV4-2 and TRBJ2-7; either TRBD1 or TRBD2 may fit D (6 bases each). Germline CDR1 and CDR2: LGHNA and YNFKEQ. The CDR3 contains 16 residues. The germline V and J ends were trimmed by 4 bases and 5 bases, with 21 bases remaining between them. The CDR3 nucleotides read TGTGCCAGCAGCCCCGGCGGGGAGATGGGGGCAGACGAGCAGTACTTC. This codes for CASSPGGEMGADEQYF.

V is TRBV7-9 and J is TRBJ2-7; 7 nucleotides line up with TRBD2. CDR1 is SEHNR, CDR2 FQNEAQ, per germline (reference sequence). The ends lost 2 bases at V and 3 bases at J; junction bases unmatched: 13. The CDR3 loop spans 17 amino acids. CDR3 sequence reads: CASSLRWSGTYHYEQYF. The DNA of the CDR3 is TGTGCCAGCAGCTTAAGGTGGAGCGGGACCTACCACTACGAGCAGTACTTC.

This chain connects TRBV29-1 to TRBJ2-1, with 10 nucleotides matching TRBD2. Germline lookup yields CDR1 SQVTM and CDR2 ANQGSEA. CDR3 length: 13 residues. J gave up 9 bases and V 2 bases, and 4 bases lay outside the gene matches. The CDR3: CSVELAGESEQFF. In nucleotides, the CDR3 is TGCAGCGTTGAACTAGCGGGAGAGAGTGAGCAGTTCTTC.

The chain links TRBV19 to TRBJ2-7, with D possibly matching TRBD2 (6 bases). Germline CDR1 reads LNHDA; CDR2 reads SQIVND (reference sequence). V dropped 4 bases and J dropped 0 bases, with 19 bases sitting between them. The length of the CDR3 is 17 residues. In DNA, the CDR3 is TGTGCCAGTAGTACGGCATTTTCTAGCGTCAGCTCCTACGAGCAGTACTTC. Protein sequence: CASSTAFSSVSSYEQYF. Full variable domain (rest looked up from reference TRBV19 and TRBJ2-7): DGGITQSPKYLFRKEGQNVTLSCEQNLNHDAMYWYRQDPGQGLRLIYYSQIVNDFQKGDIAEGYSVSREKKESFPLTVTSAQKNPTAFYLCASSTAFSSVSSYEQYFGPGTRLTVT.

V is TRBV6-6 and J is TRBJ1-1; D remains ambiguous. The length of the CDR3 is 11 residues. Germline V gives CDR1 MNHNY, CDR2 SVGAGI (reference sequence). Trimming pared 3 bases from V and 8 bases from J, leaving 7 bases between. This CDR3 is CASSYNVEAFF. CDR3 sequence (DNA): TGTGCCAGCAGTTATAATGTAGAAGCTTTCTTT.

This clonotype was found a few times. CDR3 in amino acids: CASTEGREQYF. CDR3 coding DNA: TGTGCCAGCACCGAGGGGCGAGAGCAGTACTTC. The V and J genes are TRBV6-5 and TRBJ2-7, with D perhaps being TRBD1 or TRBD2 (5 bases each). The CDR3 runs 11 residues. Trimming took off 7 bases at V and 7 bases at J, with 11 bases between the two ends. Germline CDR1 and CDR2: MNHEY and SVGAGI.

This clonotype was recorded once. V gene TRBV6-6 combines with J gene TRBJ2-7; 7 bases line up with TRBD2. In germline, CDR1 is MNHNY, CDR2 SVGAGI (reference sequence). The ends lost 2 bases at V and 1 base at J; junction bases unmatched: 8. The CDR3 contains 16 residues. CDR3 sequence reads: CASSYLAGVLSYEQYF. For the CDR3, the DNA is TGTGCCAGCAGTTACCTGGCGGGAGTCCTTTCCTACGAGCAGTACTTC.

V gene TRBV20-1 combines with J gene TRBJ2-1; 12 nucleotides match TRBD2. The CDR3 is made up of 14 amino acids. In germline, CDR1 is DFQATT, CDR2 SNEGSKA (reference sequence). The J segment lost 7 bases and the V segment lost 5 bases, leaving 6 bases of the junction unmatched. The CDR3 here is CSARLAGVGNEQFF. CDR3 in DNA: TGCAGTGCTCGACTAGCGGGAGTGGGTAATGAGCAGTTCTTC.

This clonotype showed up just once. The V gene is TRBV12-3 or TRBV12-4, the J gene TRBJ2-5; D not certain. V lost 5 bases and J lost 5, with 12 bases in between. The CDR3 is 13 amino acids. In nucleotides, the CDR3 is TGTGCCAGCAGTCTCGGGTCCGGGGAGACCCAGTACTTC. It translates to CASSLGSGETQYF.

This sequence joins TRBV4-2 and TRBJ2-4; 13 positions match TRBD2. Germline loops: CDR1 LGHNA, CDR2 YNFKEQ. The CDR3 spans 16 residues. V lost 5 bases and J lost 5; bases outside the gene matches: 6. Written as DNA, the CDR3 is TGTGCCAGCAGCTTACGGACTAGCGGGAGCGAAAACATTCAGTACTTC. Protein: CASSLRTSGSENIQYF.

The chain joins TRBV7-9 to TRBJ2-2; D is tentatively TRBD1 or TRBD2 (5 bases each). This CDR3 is 17 amino acids long. V was cut by 4 bases and J by 6 bases, with 21 bases left in between. The germline V gene encodes CDR1 SEHNR and CDR2 FQNEAQ (reference sequence). The CDR3 loop is CASSWGVGTGGSGELFF. The DNA of the CDR3 is TGTGCCAGCAGCTGGGGCGTGGGGACCGGCGGGTCCGGGGAGCTGTTTTTT.

There are a few counts of this clonotype. The chain recombines TRBV6-1 with TRBJ1-5; D is perhaps TRBD1 (6 bases). V lost 0 bases and J lost 5, with 8 bases in between. This CDR3 spans 14 amino acids. CDR1 and CDR2 from the germline V gene are MNHNS and SASEGT. DNA of the CDR3: TGTGCCAGCAGTGAAGCGGGGGGGCATCAGCCCCAGCATTTT. Translating gives CASSEAGGHQPQHF.

The V gene is TRBV7-9, the J gene TRBJ1-2; TRBD1 matches 7 bases. The germline V gene has CDR1 SEHNR and CDR2 FQNEAQ (reference sequence). Germline trimming cut 7 bases from V and 6 bases from J; bases unmatched to any gene: 8. The CDR3 has 13 residues. The DNA of the CDR3 is TGTGCCAGCACCCCGTCCGGGACAGATGGCTACACCTTC. This sequence encodes CASTPSGTDGYTF.

This clonotype was found a few times. The chain recombines TRBV12-3 or TRBV12-4 with TRBJ2-1; 14 positions match TRBD2. The CDR3 contains 19 residues. V shed 6 bases, J shed 0 bases, and the junction held 10 bases outside the gene matches. CDR3 sequence (DNA): TGTGCCAGCAGCTCCGGACTAGCGGGGGGAAGCCCCTCCTACAATGAGCAGTTCTTC. Its translation: CASSSGLAGGSPSYNEQFF.

The chain employs TRBV7-9 and TRBJ2-7, with TRBD1 matching over 11 bases. There are 14 residues in the CDR3. J lost 7 bases, V lost 7 bases, and 9 bases had no gene match. Germline CDR1 and CDR2: SEHNR and FQNEAQ (reference sequence). CDR3 bases: TGTGCCAGCACCCGGACAGGGGGCGCCTCTGAGCAGTACTTC. Translation: CASTRTGGASEQYF.

This clonotype was observed a handful of times. This chain uses TRBV6-6 with TRBJ2-3; TRBD2 matches 9 bases. The germline gives CDR1 MNHNY, CDR2 SVGAGI (reference sequence). The V and J ends lost 6 bases and 0 bases, in that order; junction bases with no gene match: 4. The CDR3 runs to 15 residues. The chain's CDR3 is CASSRLAASTDTQYF. The CDR3 region has the DNA TGTGCCAGCAGCAGACTAGCGGCTAGCACAGATACGCAGTATTTT.

In DNA, the CDR3 is TGTGCCAGCGCCACGGGGGCCGGGGAGCTGTTTTTT. Translating gives CASATGAGELFF. The chain combines TRBV28 with TRBJ2-2; perhaps TRBD2 as D (6 bases). Trimming pared 8 bases from V and 6 bases from J, leaving 10 bases between. CDR3 length: 12 residues. The germline V gene has CDR1 MDHEN and CDR2 SYDVKM.